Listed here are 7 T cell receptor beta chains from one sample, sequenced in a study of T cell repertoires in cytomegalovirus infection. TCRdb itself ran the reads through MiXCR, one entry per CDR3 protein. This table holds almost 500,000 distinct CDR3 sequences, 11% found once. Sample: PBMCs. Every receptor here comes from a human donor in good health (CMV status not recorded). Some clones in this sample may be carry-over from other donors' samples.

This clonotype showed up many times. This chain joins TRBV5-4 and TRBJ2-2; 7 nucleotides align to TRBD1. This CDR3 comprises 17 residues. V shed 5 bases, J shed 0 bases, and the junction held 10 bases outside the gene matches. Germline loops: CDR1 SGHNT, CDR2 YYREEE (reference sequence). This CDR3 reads CASRKPGQSSNTGELFF. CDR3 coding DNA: TGTGCCAGCAGGAAACCGGGACAGTCTTCGAACACCGGGGAGCTGTTTTTT. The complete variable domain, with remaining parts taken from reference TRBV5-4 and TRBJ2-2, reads ETGVTQSPTHLIKTRGQQVTLRCSSQSGHNTVSWYQQALGQGPQFIFQYYREEENGRGNFPPRFSGLQFPNYSSELNVNALELDDSALYLCASRKPGQSSNTGELFFGEGSRLTVL.

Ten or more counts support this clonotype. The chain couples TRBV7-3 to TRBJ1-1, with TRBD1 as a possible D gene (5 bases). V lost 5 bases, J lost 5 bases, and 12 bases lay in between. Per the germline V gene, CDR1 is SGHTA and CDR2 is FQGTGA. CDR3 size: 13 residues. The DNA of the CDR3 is TGTGCCAGCAGCCGAGCCTGGGGGACTGAAGCTTTCTTT. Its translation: CASSRAWGTEAFF. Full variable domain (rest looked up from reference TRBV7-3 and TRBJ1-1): GAGVSQTPSNKVTEKGKYVELRCDPISGHTALYWYRQSLGQGPEFLIYFQGTGAADDSGLPNDRFFAVRPEGSVSTLKIQRTERGDSAVYLCASSRAWGTEAFFGQGTRLTVV.

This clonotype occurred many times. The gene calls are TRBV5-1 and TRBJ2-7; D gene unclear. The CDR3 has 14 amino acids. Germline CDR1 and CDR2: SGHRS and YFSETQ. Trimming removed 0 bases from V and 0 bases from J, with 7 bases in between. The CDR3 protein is CASSLDRDSYEQYF. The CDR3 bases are TGCGCCAGCAGCTTGGATAGGGACTCCTACGAGCAGTACTTC.

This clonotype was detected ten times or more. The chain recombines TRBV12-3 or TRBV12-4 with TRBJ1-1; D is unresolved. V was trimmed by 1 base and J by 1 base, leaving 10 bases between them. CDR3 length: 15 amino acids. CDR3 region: CASSLDSGRNTEAFF. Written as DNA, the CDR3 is TGTGCCAGCAGTTTAGATTCGGGCAGGAACACTGAAGCTTTCTTT.

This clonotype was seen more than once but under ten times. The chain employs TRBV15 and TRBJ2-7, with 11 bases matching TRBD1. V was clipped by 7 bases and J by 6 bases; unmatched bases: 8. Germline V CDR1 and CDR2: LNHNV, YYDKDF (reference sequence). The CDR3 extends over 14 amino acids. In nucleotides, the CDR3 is TGTGCCACCACCCCGGACAGGGGGCCAAGCGAGCAGTACTTC. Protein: CATTPDRGPSEQYF.

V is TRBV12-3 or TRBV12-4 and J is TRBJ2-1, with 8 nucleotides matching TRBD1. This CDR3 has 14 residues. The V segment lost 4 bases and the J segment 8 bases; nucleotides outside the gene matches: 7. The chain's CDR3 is CASSSDRASDEQFF. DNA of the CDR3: TGTGCCAGCAGTTCGGACAGGGCGTCGGATGAGCAGTTCTTC.

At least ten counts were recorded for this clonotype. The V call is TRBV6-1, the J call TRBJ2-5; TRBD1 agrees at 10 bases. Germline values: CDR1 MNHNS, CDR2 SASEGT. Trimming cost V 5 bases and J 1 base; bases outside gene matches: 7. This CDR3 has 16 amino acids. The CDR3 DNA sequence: TGTGCCAGCAGTTCCAGGACAGGGGGGTTCCAAGAGACCCAGTACTTC. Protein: CASSSRTGGFQETQYF.